The source of this T cell receptor (beta chain) is a study of blood T cell repertoires in COVID-19. Libraries were prepared by immunoSEQ multiplex PCR; TCRdb keeps only in-frame clonotypes and omits some of them. The data contain around 140,000 clones, 80% to 90% of them singletons. In germline, CDR1 is SSHAT, CDR2 FNYEAQ (reference sequence). The CDR3 spans 15 residues. Note on this clone: The junction does not match germline at one end; this may be a read error.

Sequenced material: peripheral blood. This chain links TRBV7-7 with TRBJ2-5, with D possibly TRBD2 on 5 matching bases. The clonotype comes from a woman aged 45-65 years with acute or convalescent COVID-19. The chain's CDR3 is CASSLAPSHEETQYF. The CDR3, as DNA: TGTGCTAGCAGCTTAGCGCCTAGTCATGAGGAGACCCAGTACTTC. The full variable domain, in which reference TRBV7-7 and TRBJ2-5 provide the parts outside the CDR3, is GAGVSQSPRYKVTKRGQDVTLRCDPISSHATLYWYQQALGQGPEFLTYFNYEAQPDKSGLPSDRFSAERPEGSISTLTIQRTEQRDSAMYRCASSLAPSHEETQYFGPGTRLLVL.